This passage covers 19 T cell receptor beta chains from one sample sequenced in a study of a mutant IDH1 vaccine in newly diagnosed glioma. Only in-frame clones appear in the TCRdb table, and some are missing; sequencing was by immunoSEQ multiplex PCR. The sample lists about 25,000 clones, about 70% occurring once. Their target antigens are unknown. The time point denotes: week 11, during vaccination. In the vaccine, a single dose held 300 ug of the mutant IDH1 20-mer peptide, along with topical imiquimod. The specimen comprised peripheral blood mononuclear cells (PBMCs), sampled from a glioma patient whose treatment included an IDH1 peptide vaccine. All receptors derive from a man between 18 and 29 years old with glioma. Some clones in this sample may be carry-over from other donors' samples.

The CDR3 DNA sequence: TGCAGCGTCCTTATAGCGGGAGGGTTTACCGGGGAGCTGTTTTTT. It specifies CSVLIAGGFTGELFF. The chain joins TRBV29-1 to TRBJ2-2, with 11 nucleotides matching TRBD2. V was clipped by 6 bases and J by 5 bases; unmatched bases: 8. CDR3 length equals 15 residues. Germline lookup yields CDR1 SQVTM and CDR2 ANQGSEA.

This chain joins TRBV27 and TRBJ1-1; tentatively, D is TRBD1 (5 bases). The CDR3 covers 15 residues. V lost 2 bases, J lost 4 bases, and 14 bases lay in between. CDR1 MNHEY and CDR2 SMNVEV come from the germline V gene (reference sequence). CDR3 region: CASSLTGQQSTEAFF. CDR3 nucleotide sequence: TGTGCCAGCAGTTTAACCGGACAACAATCCACTGAAGCTTTCTTT.

The chain is built from TRBV7-2 and TRBJ2-7; D gene unclear. CDR3 length equals 13 residues. Germline V CDR1 and CDR2: SGHTA, FQGNSA. The V and J ends lost 2 bases and 2 bases respectively, with 7 bases between them. CDR3 DNA: TGTGCCAGCAGCTTACCGTTCACCTACGAGCAGTACTTC. Translation gives CASSLPFTYEQYF.

The chain employs TRBV30 and TRBJ1-1, with D possibly being TRBD1 (6 bases). The germline V gene has CDR1 GTSNPN and CDR2 SVGIG (reference sequence). Trimming stripped 7 bases from V and 1 base from J, with 10 bases between. This CDR3 has 12 amino acids. This CDR3 is CASETGNTEAFF. CDR3 coding DNA: TGTGCCTCGGAGACAGGGAACACTGAAGCTTTCTTT.

The chain couples TRBV4-3 to TRBJ2-7; TRBD2 aligns across 10 bases. CDR3 length: 15 amino acids. With 5 bases clipped from V and 0 bases from J, the junction kept 4 bases outside the gene matches. The germline V gene encodes CDR1 LGHNA and CDR2 YSLEER. CDR3 sequence (DNA): TGCGCCAGCAGCGAAGCTAGCGGGGGCTCCTACGAGCAGTACTTC. Protein sequence: CASSEASGGSYEQYF.

This chain connects TRBV7-9 to TRBJ2-7; D gene ambiguous. Trimming cost V 0 bases and J 5 bases, with 8 bases left between them. The length of the CDR3 is 13 residues. Germline V gives CDR1 SEHNR, CDR2 FQNEAQ (reference sequence). CDR3 nucleotides: TGTGCCAGCAGCTTAGCCTGGGCTGACGAGCAGTACTTC. It is translated as CASSLAWADEQYF.

The chain links TRBV30 to TRBJ1-6; D is possibly TRBD1 (6 bases). Germline lookup yields CDR1 GTSNPN and CDR2 SVGIG (reference sequence). CDR3 length: 15 amino acids. V was pared by 1 base and J by 10 bases, with 17 bases between. The CDR3: CAWSAEQGLGSPLHF. The CDR3 DNA reads TGTGCCTGGAGTGCAGAACAGGGATTAGGATCACCCCTCCACTTT.

This clone was seen only a few times. This chain uses TRBV27 with TRBJ1-4; D call uncertain. Trimming took 3 bases from V and 8 from J, leaving 22 bases between them. This CDR3 region has 17 residues. The germline V gene has CDR1 MNHEY and CDR2 SMNVEV (reference sequence). CDR3 nucleotide sequence: TGTGCCAGCAGTTTCCGAAAGAGCGGCAGGATTAGGGAAAAACTGTTTTTT. Its protein product is CASSFRKSGRIREKLFF.

The rearrangement links TRBV6-5 to TRBJ2-3; D is undetermined. From germline, CDR1 is MNHEY and CDR2 SVGAGI. This CDR3 spans 13 amino acids. Trimming left V 8 bases short and J 2 bases short, with 11 bases between. The CDR3 loop reads CASVATDTDTQYF. The DNA of the CDR3 is TGTGCCAGCGTCGCAACAGACACAGATACGCAGTATTTT.

The CDR3: CASSMAGSGNQPQHF. CDR3 DNA: TGTGCCAGCAGCATGGCCGGTTCCGGCAATCAGCCCCAGCATTTT. The chain carries TRBV5-5 and TRBJ1-5; D gene ambiguous. With 4 bases removed from V and 2 bases from J, the gap between germline ends came to 13 bases. Germline V gene sequence: CDR1 SGHKS, CDR2 YYEKEE (reference sequence). This CDR3 has 15 amino acids.

The chain uses TRBV18 and TRBJ1-1; 7 bases are shared with TRBD1. V was pared by 6 bases and J by 3 bases, with 4 bases of the junction left unmatched. Germline V gene lookup returns CDR1 KGHSH and CDR2 LQKENI. The CDR3 extends over 13 amino acids. The CDR3 sequence is CASSLQGYTEAFF. CDR3 DNA sequence: TGTGCCAGCTCGCTACAGGGGTACACTGAAGCTTTCTTT.

The chain employs TRBV19 and TRBJ1-3, with a weak D call TRBD1 (6 bases). Trimming cost V 8 bases and J 6 bases, with 20 bases left between them. CDR1 is LNHDA and CDR2 is SQIVND in the germline V gene (reference sequence). The CDR3 loop spans 15 amino acids. This CDR3 is CASGLGAAFLNTIYF. In nucleotides, the CDR3 is TGTGCCAGTGGTTTGGGGGCCGCTTTTTTAAACACCATATATTTT.

The V call is TRBV10-3, the J call TRBJ1-1, with TRBD1 as a possible D gene (6 bases). CDR1 is ENHRY and CDR2 is SYGVKD in the germline V gene. Trimming took 5 bases from V and 4 from J, leaving 17 bases between them. The CDR3 sequence is 15 residues long. The CDR3: CAISPRTVSSTEAFF. The DNA of the CDR3 is TGTGCCATCAGTCCCCGGACAGTCTCCAGCACTGAAGCTTTCTTT.

J is TRBJ2-7 and V is TRBV7-9; no clear D. V was pared by 4 bases and J by 2 bases, with 18 bases between. The CDR3 loop spans 16 amino acids. Germline V gene data show CDR1 as SEHNR and CDR2 as FQNEAQ (reference sequence). The CDR3, as DNA: TGTGCCAGCAGCTCCGACTGGGCCCGATCGCCCTACGAGCAGTACTTC. It is translated as CASSSDWARSPYEQYF.

J is TRBJ1-6 and V is TRBV4-1; TRBD1 agrees at 7 bases. J gave up 9 bases and V 1 base, and 12 bases lay outside the gene matches. Germline-derived CDR1 and CDR2 are MGHRA and YSYEKL. The length of the CDR3 is 17 residues. CDR3 nucleotides: TGCGCCAGCAGCCAAGGCCGGGACAGCCAGCGTTCTTCACCCCTCCACTTT. Protein: CASSQGRDSQRSSPLHF.

The chain employs TRBV7-8 and TRBJ2-5; 11 positions agree with TRBD2. Unmatched junction bases numbered 2, after V lost 3 bases and J lost 2 bases. CDR1 SGHVS and CDR2 FQNEAQ come from the germline V gene. The CDR3 is 15 amino acids. CDR3 coding DNA: TGTGCCAGCAGCTTGGGACTAGCGGCTCAAGAGACCCAGTACTTC. It translates to CASSLGLAAQETQYF.

The genes are TRBV6-5 and TRBJ1-2; D uncertain. Germline CDR1 is MNHEY and CDR2 is SVGAGI. The CDR3 consists of 11 residues. Trimming removed 6 bases from V and 7 bases from J, with 9 bases in between. The DNA for the CDR3 is TGTGCCAGCAGGGCCAATGCTGGCTACACCTTC. It translates to CASRANAGYTF.

The V call is TRBV10-3, the J call TRBJ2-1; perhaps TRBD2 as D (7 bases). The CDR3 runs to 15 residues. V was pared by 4 bases and J by 2 bases, with 12 bases between. Germline CDR1 and CDR2: ENHRY and SYGVKD. The CDR3 coding sequence is TGTGCCATCAGTGGGGGAGGGGGGGCCTACAATGAGCAGTTCTTC. It is translated as CAISGGGGAYNEQFF.

This clone has just a few counts. The genes are TRBV28 and TRBJ2-1; D is uncertain. Germline V lookup: CDR1 MDHEN, CDR2 SYDVKM. The CDR3 has 12 residues. Trimming left V 5 bases short and J 9 bases short, with 11 bases between. CDR3 protein: CASSPSGPEQFF. In DNA, the CDR3 is TGTGCCAGCAGTCCCTCTGGCCCTGAGCAGTTCTTC.